A single sample gave rise to the 32 T cell receptor beta chains below, sequenced in a study of CD8+ T cells in alopecia areata. As the sequencing template, cDNA was produced by extracting RNA and reverse transcribing it. The data were produced by immunoSEQ multiplex PCR, yet TCRdb's version contains in-frame clones alone and is incomplete. The table shows about 5,000 clones, with roughly 63% occurring only once. Researchers gathered lesional scalp punch biopsies and peripheral blood from patients with alopecia areata. The source material was skin, sampled at week 0. These receptors originate from a human donor with alopecia areata.

As DNA, the CDR3 is TGTGCCAGCAGTGCGCCTGAGTTATTAGGAGAGCAGTACTTC. This gives the protein CASSAPELLGEQYF. The V gene is TRBV6-6, the J gene TRBJ2-7; D is undetermined. CDR3 length: 14 amino acids. The V gene's germline CDR1 is MNHNY and CDR2 SVGAGI (reference sequence). V dropped 5 bases and J dropped 7 bases, with 18 bases sitting between them.

This clone was seen a few times. V gene TRBV5-8 combines with J gene TRBJ1-3; D unresolved. This CDR3 spans 13 amino acids. CDR1 and CDR2 (germline): SGHTS, YDEGEE. V lost 4 bases and J lost 4, with 9 bases in between. The CDR3 DNA sequence: TGTGCCAGCAGCATTAAAACAGGAAACACCATATATTTT. It codes for CASSIKTGNTIYF. Filled out from reference TRBV5-8 and TRBJ1-3, the complete variable domain reads EAGVTQSPTHLIKTRGQQATLRCSPISGHTSVYWYQQALGLGLQFLLWYDEGEERNRGNFPPRFSGRQFPNYSSELNVNALELEDSALYLCASSIKTGNTIYFGEGSWLTVV.

This sequence joins TRBV18 and TRBJ1-1; tentative D call: TRBD1 (6 bases). V lost 3 bases and J 4 bases, leaving 15 bases between the germline ends. CDR3 length: 15 amino acids. The V gene's germline CDR1 is KGHSH and CDR2 LQKENI. The CDR3 spells CASSPVGADGTEAFF. The CDR3 region has the DNA TGTGCCAGCTCACCGGTGGGGGCAGACGGCACTGAAGCTTTCTTT.

This clone was detected only once. This CDR3 reads CASSPRGALRFF. CDR3 nucleotides: TGTGCCAGTAGCCCTCGAGGGGCGCTGAGGTTCTTC. The chain carries TRBV19 and TRBJ2-1, with D possibly being TRBD1 or TRBD2 (5 bases each). Trimming took off 6 bases at V and 15 bases at J, with 18 bases between the two ends. The germline gives CDR1 LNHDA, CDR2 SQIVND (reference sequence). This CDR3 has 12 residues.

The chain joins TRBV11-2 to TRBJ1-2; D perhaps matches TRBD1 (5 bases). CDR1 and CDR2 from the germline V gene are SGHAT and FQNNGV. Trimming left V 1 base short and J 8 bases short, with 17 bases between. This CDR3 region has 15 residues. This CDR3 reads CASSLGSGVVEGYTF. The CDR3 DNA reads TGTGCCAGCAGCTTAGGTTCGGGGGTTGTCGAAGGCTACACCTTC. Looking up the rest from reference TRBV11-2 and TRBJ1-2 gives the full variable domain: EAGVAQSPRYKIIEKRQSVAFWCNPISGHATLYWYQQILGQGPKLLIQFQNNGVVDDSQLPKDRFSAERLKGVDSTLKIQPAKLEDSAVYLCASSLGSGVVEGYTFGSGTRLTVV.

A word on this clone: Other DNA sequences in this specimen translate into the identical CDR3. V is TRBV9 and J is TRBJ1-6, with TRBD1 matching 7 bases. The CDR3 length is 13 residues. J lost 10 bases, V lost 4 bases, and 5 bases had no gene match. The germline gives CDR1 SGDLS, CDR2 YYNGEE. The CDR3 loop is CASSYSGGSPLHF. Here the CDR3 DNA reads TGTGCCAGCAGCTACTCAGGGGGGTCACCCCTCCACTTT. The full variable domain, completed using reference TRBV9 and TRBJ1-6, is DSGVTQTPKHLITATGQRVTLRCSPRSGDLSVYWYQQSLDQGLQFLIQYYNGEERAKGNILERFSAQQFPDLHSELNLSSLELGDSALYFCASSYSGGSPLHFGNGTRLTVT.

This clone was found a few times. The chain carries TRBV6-6 and TRBJ2-5; D might be TRBD2 (6 bases). From germline, CDR1 is MNHNY and CDR2 SVGAGI (reference sequence). Trimming shortened V by 6 bases and J by 1 base, and 9 bases separated the two germline ends. CDR3 length: 13 residues. The CDR3 region has the DNA TGTGCCAGCAGCCAGGGACTCCAAGAGACCCAGTACTTC. Protein sequence: CASSQGLQETQYF.

The J gene is TRBJ2-7, the V gene TRBV6-5, with D tentatively TRBD2 (7 bases). V shed 6 bases and J shed 2 bases, with 14 bases lying between them. The germline CDR1 and CDR2 sequences are MNHEY and SVGAGI. CDR3 length equals 14 residues. The CDR3 bases are TGTGCCAGCAGGGGCCGGGGGGCAACCTACGAGCAGTACTTC. It specifies CASRGRGATYEQYF.

In DNA, the CDR3 is TGTGCCACCCGGAGGGACAGGGGGAACACCGGGGAGCTGTTTTTT. Encoded protein: CATRRDRGNTGELFF. The chain couples TRBV15 to TRBJ2-2; 10 bases fit TRBD1. There are 15 residues in the CDR3. Germline-derived CDR1 and CDR2 are LNHNV and YYDKDF (reference sequence). V was pared by 8 bases and J by 1 base, with 4 bases of the junction left unmatched.

This clone was counted only a few times. The rearrangement joins TRBV4-1 to TRBJ2-7, with no clear D. The CDR3 totals 15 residues. In germline, CDR1 is MGHRA, CDR2 YSYEKL. V lost 0 bases, J lost 4 bases, and 13 bases lay in between. The CDR3 protein is CASSQESTAAYEQYF. The CDR3 DNA reads TGCGCCAGCAGCCAAGAGAGTACGGCCGCTTACGAGCAGTACTTC.

The CDR3, as DNA: TGTGCCATCAGTAGTAGCGGGGAACAAGAGACCCAGTACTTC. This translates into CAISSSGEQETQYF. The V call is TRBV10-3, the J call TRBJ2-5, with TRBD2 matching 8 bases. Germline values: CDR1 ENHRY, CDR2 SYGVKD. The CDR3 is 14 amino acids. Losses at the gene ends were 5 bases for V and 2 bases for J; bases not matched to a gene: 4.

V is TRBV10-3 and J is TRBJ1-3; 9 bases agree with TRBD1. The trim removed 6 bases at V and 2 bases at J, leaving 11 bases unmatched. Per the germline V gene, CDR1 is ENHRY and CDR2 is SYGVKD. The CDR3 spans 17 residues. The CDR3 loop reads CAIRGPGTGKPGNTIYF. The CDR3 region has the DNA TGTGCCATCAGGGGTCCCGGGACAGGGAAACCTGGAAACACCATATATTTT.

The chain joins TRBV5-4 to TRBJ2-1; TRBD1 matches 7 bases. CDR3 length: 12 amino acids. The germline CDR1 and CDR2 sequences are SGHNT and YYREEE (reference sequence). Trimming at V came to 4 bases and at J to 10 bases, leaving 5 bases not matched to a gene. The CDR3 nucleotides are TGTGCCAGCAGCCCAGGACAGGAAGAGCAGTTCTTC. This gives the protein CASSPGQEEQFF.

This clone was counted a few times. This rearrangement joins TRBV30 to TRBJ1-2; no reliable D call. The CDR3 is made up of 11 amino acids. Trimming took off 4 bases at V and 7 bases at J, with 10 bases between the two ends. CDR1 and CDR2 (germline): GTSNPN, SVGIG (reference sequence). CDR3 region: CAWNTGTGYTF. The DNA for the CDR3 is TGTGCCTGGAATACCGGCACTGGCTACACCTTC.

The chain joins TRBV7-2 to TRBJ2-7, with D unresolved. The V gene's germline CDR1 is SGHTA and CDR2 FQGNSA. CDR3 size: 15 residues. V lost 2 bases and J lost 0, with 11 bases in between. The CDR3 sequence is CASSLNGQFSYEQYF. In DNA, the CDR3 is TGTGCCAGCAGCTTAAATGGCCAGTTCTCCTACGAGCAGTACTTC.

DNA of the CDR3: TGTGCCAGCAGCCCGGGGACAGGGGGCCGGTACAATTCACCCCTCCACTTT. Encoded protein: CASSPGTGGRYNSPLHF. The chain is built from TRBV11-2 and TRBJ1-6; 12 bases fit TRBD1. The junction had 9 bases not matched to a gene; V was cut back by 5 bases and J by 7 bases. The CDR3 length is 17 residues. CDR1 is SGHAT and CDR2 is FQNNGV in the germline V gene. Filled out from reference TRBV11-2 and TRBJ1-6, the complete variable domain reads EAGVAQSPRYKIIEKRQSVAFWCNPISGHATLYWYQQILGQGPKLLIQFQNNGVVDDSQLPKDRFSAERLKGVDSTLKIQPAKLEDSAVYLCASSPGTGGRYNSPLHFGNGTRLTVT.

The rearrangement links TRBV5-1 to TRBJ2-7, with TRBD1 matching over 7 bases. The V segment lost 4 bases and the J segment 3 bases; nucleotides outside the gene matches: 10. The CDR3 runs 15 residues. The V gene's germline CDR1 is SGHRS and CDR2 YFSETQ. This chain's CDR3 is CASSHTGTASYEQYF. The CDR3 DNA sequence: TGCGCCAGCAGCCATACCGGGACAGCAAGCTACGAGCAGTACTTC.

The rearrangement joins TRBV6-1 to TRBJ1-5, with 7 bases aligning to TRBD1. This CDR3 is 14 amino acids long. The germline V gene has CDR1 MNHNS and CDR2 SASEGT. V trimming: 5 bases; J trimming: 4 bases; junction bases outside the gene matches: 5. As DNA, the CDR3 is TGTGCCAGCAGTTCGGGGACAGATAATCAGCCCCAGCATTTT. Translation: CASSSGTDNQPQHF.

This clone was detected only a few times. CDR3 sequence reads: CATSRTLGGRLYEQYF. CDR3 DNA: TGTGCCACCAGCAGGACTCTGGGGGGGCGCCTATACGAGCAGTACTTC. The rearrangement joins TRBV15 to TRBJ2-7, with D tentatively TRBD2 (7 bases). Germline CDR1 reads LNHNV; CDR2 reads YYDKDF (reference sequence). The CDR3 spans 16 residues. V was clipped by 3 bases and J by 4 bases, with 19 bases between them.

By frequency in the sample, this clone is hyperexpanded (1% or more). Other nucleotide sequences in the sample specify the same CDR3. The gene calls are TRBV19 and TRBJ2-1, with TRBD1 identical over 8 bases. Germline CDR1 is LNHDA and CDR2 is SQIVND (reference sequence). This CDR3 is 16 amino acids long. With V trimmed by 4 bases and J by 3 bases, 8 bases remained unmatched. Written as DNA, the CDR3 is TGTGCCAGTAGTACCGGACAGGGAGCTATCTACAATGAGCAGTTCTTC. Amino acids: CASSTGQGAIYNEQFF. Filled out from reference TRBV19 and TRBJ2-1, the complete variable domain reads DGGITQSPKYLFRKEGQNVTLSCEQNLNHDAMYWYRQDPGQGLRLIYYSQIVNDFQKGDIAEGYSVSREKKESFPLTVTSAQKNPTAFYLCASSTGQGAIYNEQFFGPGTRLTVL.

The rearrangement links TRBV7-1 to TRBJ1-2, with TRBD1 as a possible D gene (5 bases). TRBV7-1 is classed as an ORF, of uncertain function. There are 14 residues in the CDR3. Trimming took off 4 bases at V and 3 bases at J, with 12 bases between the two ends. DNA of the CDR3: TGTGCCAGCAGCTTCAACCAGGGCGACTATGGCTACACCTTC. Translation gives CASSFNQGDYGYTF.

This chain joins TRBV21-1 and TRBJ1-1. TRBV21-1 is an annotated pseudogene. This CDR3 region has 16 residues. The CDR3 nucleotides read TGTGCCAGCAGAAACGCGGTAGCTACAATTCGCACTGAAGCTTTCTTT. Translating it yields CASRNAVATIRTEAFF.

This sequence joins TRBV6-5 and TRBJ2-3; D is unresolved. Germline CDR1 and CDR2: MNHEY and SVGAGI. This CDR3 is built from 12 residues. The germline V and J ends were trimmed by 8 bases and 2 bases, with 8 bases remaining between them. The CDR3 region is CASSVATDTQYF. The CDR3 DNA reads TGTGCCAGCTCTGTGGCCACAGATACGCAGTATTTT.

V and J are TRBV30 and TRBJ1-6; D possibly corresponds to TRBD1 (5 bases). The V end was cut by 8 bases, the J end by 9 bases, with 17 bases between. CDR1 is GTSNPN, CDR2 SVGIG, per germline (reference sequence). This CDR3 has 13 residues. The CDR3: CAGGIGLGSPLHF. The CDR3 nucleotides read TGTGCCGGGGGGATTGGGTTGGGTTCACCCCTCCACTTT.

This clone was found a few times. This is likely an artifact of a read error, given a far larger clone one base away. Other DNA sequences within the sample encode an identical CDR3. The chain joins TRBV5-1 to TRBJ2-2; no firm D call. The V gene's germline CDR1 is SGHRS and CDR2 YFSETQ. V was pared by 0 bases and J by 4 bases, with 7 bases between. This CDR3 is built from 14 residues. The CDR3 is CASSLDQITGELFF. As DNA, the CDR3 is TGCGCCAGCAGCTTGGATCAAATCACCGGGGAGCTGTTTTTT.

The J gene is TRBJ2-3, the V gene TRBV10-3; D not resolved. V lost 3 bases and J lost 1, with 5 bases in between. Germline CDR1 reads ENHRY; CDR2 reads SYGVKD. This CDR3 is built from 13 residues. This CDR3 is CAISDVGTDTQYF. The CDR3 DNA reads as TGTGCCATCAGTGATGTGGGCACAGATACGCAGTATTTT.

This chain joins TRBV5-8 and TRBJ1-1; no clear D. The germline CDR1 and CDR2 sequences are SGHTS and YDEGEE. Trimming took 6 bases from V and 4 from J, leaving 13 bases between them. There are 13 residues in the CDR3. The CDR3 bases are TGTGCCAGCATCCTGCGGGCGGGCACTGAAGCTTTCTTT. Translation gives CASILRAGTEAFF.

The rearrangement links TRBV6-5 to TRBJ2-5; a weak D match, TRBD2 (6 bases). The CDR3 contains 14 residues. Looked up from germline, CDR1 is MNHEY and CDR2 is SVGAGI. With 4 bases removed from V and 7 bases from J, the gap between germline ends came to 16 bases. The CDR3 sequence: CASSSQDTGGTQYF. CDR3 bases: TGTGCCAGCAGTTCCCAGGACACCGGGGGGACCCAGTACTTC.

This rearrangement joins TRBV28 to TRBJ2-7, with unresolved D. Germline V gives CDR1 MDHEN, CDR2 SYDVKM. The V gene lost 4 bases and the J gene lost 1 base, with 14 bases spanning the gap. There are 15 residues in the CDR3. The DNA of the CDR3 is TGTGCCAGCAGTTCCCGGACCGTTTTTTCCTACGAGCAGTACTTC. Protein sequence: CASSSRTVFSYEQYF.

The V gene is TRBV4-2, the J gene TRBJ2-5; weak D call: TRBD2 (6 bases). Looked up from germline, CDR1 is LGHNA and CDR2 is YNFKEQ. With 0 bases removed from V and 4 bases from J, the gap between germline ends came to 12 bases. The CDR3 has 15 residues. This CDR3 is CASSQDRRGVETQYF. The CDR3, as DNA: TGTGCCAGCAGCCAAGATCGGCGGGGAGTAGAGACCCAGTACTTC.

The gene calls are TRBV25-1 and TRBJ2-3; the D gene is possibly TRBD1 (6 bases). Trimming removed 4 bases at V and 7 bases at J, with 18 bases between. Germline V gene lookup returns CDR1 MGHDK and CDR2 SYGVNS. This CDR3 is 15 amino acids long. CDR3 residues: CASSGFGQRRNTQYF. The CDR3 DNA follows: TGTGCCAGCAGTGGTTTCGGACAGCGCCGAAATACGCAGTATTTT.

The chain has TRBV10-3 and TRBJ2-3; TRBD1 matches at 9 bases. Germline V lookup: CDR1 ENHRY, CDR2 SYGVKD. CDR3 length equals 14 residues. Trimming took 6 bases from V and 6 from J; bases not matched to a gene: 7. The CDR3 spells CAIRPGQGADTQYF. CDR3 sequence (DNA): TGTGCCATCAGACCGGGACAGGGAGCGGATACGCAGTATTTT.